A selection of T cell receptor beta chains follows, all from one sample in a study of blood T cells in healthy people across ages. In TCRdb, the 5' RACE reads were re-called with MiXCR into one record per CDR3 protein. The sample has some 1.8 million distinct CDR3 sequences; approximately 39% are singletons. The sequenced sample consisted of blood. The receptors shown here come from a human donor in good health. Both conserved end residues are trimmed from each CDR3. For some rows the clone size is stated as once, few or many, or as a class when expanded; others skip it.

V,size,J,CDR3
TRBV20-1,few,TRBJ1-1,SVTWGGNTEAF
TRBV12-3/TRBV12-4,NA,NA,ASSWNPGQVYEQY
TRBV7-3,NA,TRBJ2-4,VSSSGTIGDIQY
TRBV7-2,NA,TRBJ1-2,ASSLRGPYYGYT
TRBV4-1,NA,NA,ASSRSGVIAETQY
TRBV5-4,NA,TRBJ1-2,ASSTGGPSEGAYT
TRBV5-6,NA,TRBJ2-7,ASSTITGSPLALYEQY
TRBV7-3,few,TRBJ2-3,ASSLSGGSAGDTQY
TRBV9,NA,TRBJ1-1,ASSLRTPEGTEAF
TRBV6-2/TRBV6-3,few,TRBJ2-1,ASTGINEQF
TRBV7-2,NA,TRBJ2-2,ASSLERQSTGELF
TRBV29-1,many,TRBJ2-5,SERAGETQY
TRBV25-1,few,TRBJ1-1,ASSELGLQGWDTEAF
TRBV4-1,NA,TRBJ1-1,ASSLLGRVAPMNTEAF
TRBV11-2,few,TRBJ2-5,ASSGTRQETQY
TRBV7-2,NA,TRBJ2-5,ASSLYAFQETQY
TRBV15,NA,TRBJ2-2,ATSPRLGGELF
TRBV28,few,TRBJ2-5,ASSPWGGWTAQETQY
TRBV7-3,few,TRBJ2-1,ASSLILAGGSNEQF
TRBV5-6,few,TRBJ1-4,ASSAAEKLF
TRBV4-1,few,TRBJ2-7,ASSQELGLNYEQY
TRBV20-1,few,TRBJ1-2,SAREGDRGYGYT
TRBV12-3/TRBV12-4,NA,TRBJ2-3,ASSFVHTDTQY
TRBV5-1,NA,TRBJ1-4,ASSPSRTGEAGKLF
TRBV3-1,NA,TRBJ1-1,ASSQSRGLEAF
TRBV29-1,NA,TRBJ1-2,SVDTRGTGTGYT
TRBV25-1,NA,TRBJ1-1,ASSTLYNTEAF
TRBV6-2/TRBV6-3,few,TRBJ1-2,ASSYSKDWLPYGYT
TRBV6-6,few,TRBJ1-5,ASSYYPGMGQPQH
TRBV4-3,NA,TRBJ2-4,ASSQDLAPSIQY
TRBV19,NA,TRBJ1-4,ASSSSGTTNEKLF
TRBV28,few,TRBJ2-4,ASRSVKNIQY
TRBV28,few,TRBJ2-5,ASRTSGGPREQY
TRBV12-3/TRBV12-4,NA,TRBJ1-2,ASSPTGGQQNYGYT
TRBV29-1,many,TRBJ2-1,SVDRGDGNEQF
TRBV2,few,TRBJ2-3,ASSVSLAGPTQY
TRBV15,once,TRBJ1-2,ATGTERRGYT
TRBV7-8,few,TRBJ1-5,ASSLGLGQFNQQPQH
TRBV7-8,few,TRBJ2-1,ASSKQGDEQF
TRBV9,NA,TRBJ2-7,ASSALDGGYEQY
TRBV12-3/TRBV12-4,few,TRBJ2-1,ASSLGYRQSDEQF
TRBV7-2,NA,TRBJ1-2,ASSLGGQRANYGYT
TRBV6-1,NA,TRBJ1-2,ASRNPPGSPPRVGGYT
TRBV9,NA,TRBJ1-1,ASSVGGTTEAF
TRBV5-1,NA,TRBJ2-3,ASTLAQITDTQY
TRBV10-3,NA,TRBJ2-7,ATLRDSPIEQY
TRBV18,few,TRBJ2-1,ASSILQGVPYNEQF
TRBV6-2/TRBV6-3,once,TRBJ1-5,ASRQGTSPQH
TRBV20-1,NA,TRBJ1-1,SARPREFNTEAF
TRBV6-2/TRBV6-3,few,TRBJ2-7,ASSYNFLRVRTYEQY
TRBV20-1,NA,TRBJ1-2,SARRGQGVYGYT
TRBV4-3,NA,TRBJ2-6,ASSQEQGDGADVLT
TRBV7-2,NA,TRBJ2-3,ASSLARFPDTQY
TRBV13,NA,TRBJ1-2,ASSSGFTGDRGYT
TRBV4-2,few,TRBJ1-2,ASSHLGGRTNYGYT
TRBV27,few,TRBJ2-7,ASSHLSSGNEQY
TRBV29-1,NA,TRBJ2-5,SVPTGQETQY
TRBV20-1,NA,TRBJ2-1,SARRLGYNEQF
TRBV9,few,TRBJ2-1,ASSVGGEEQF